The entry below gives a single T cell receptor beta chain sequence along with its context. What it recognizes is unknown. The entry originates in a study of cytomegalovirus exposure and HLA in healthy donors. PCR primers comprised 60 Vbeta and 13 Jbeta primers. The repertoire was sequenced with immunoSEQ multiplex PCR; TCRdb's copy has only in-frame clones and lacks some. The table lists approximately 160,000 clones, 60% to 85% of them singletons. The CDR3 runs to 16 residues. Per the germline V gene, CDR1 is SGHRS and CDR2 is YFSETQ. V was shortened by 4 bases and J by 3 bases, with 16 bases between the two germline ends. The study, taken as a whole, reports: TCR beta sequences numbering roughly 18,000 were associated with HLA alleles at 0.05 false discovery rate in a later analysis.

The TCR was taken from a male donor in good health and CMV-seropositive. The sequenced material came from PBMCs. The V call is TRBV5-1, the J call TRBJ1-4; D is perhaps TRBD1 (6 bases). CDR3 in DNA: TGCGCCAGCAGCCCGGAAAGCAGGGGACCTAATGAAAAACTGTTTTTT. Translated: CASSPESRGPNEKLFF.